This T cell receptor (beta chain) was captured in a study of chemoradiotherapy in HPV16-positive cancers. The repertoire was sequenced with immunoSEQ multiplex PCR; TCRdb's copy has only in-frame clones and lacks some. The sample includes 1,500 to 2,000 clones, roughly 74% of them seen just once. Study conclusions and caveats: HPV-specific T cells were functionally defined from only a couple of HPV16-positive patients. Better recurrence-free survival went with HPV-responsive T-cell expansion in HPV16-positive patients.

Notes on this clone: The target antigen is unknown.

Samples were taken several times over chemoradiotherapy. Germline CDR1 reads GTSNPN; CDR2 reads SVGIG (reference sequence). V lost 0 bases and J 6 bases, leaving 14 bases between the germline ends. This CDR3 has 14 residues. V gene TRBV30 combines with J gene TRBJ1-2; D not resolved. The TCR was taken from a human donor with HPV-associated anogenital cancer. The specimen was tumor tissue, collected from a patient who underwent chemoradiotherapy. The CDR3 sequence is CAWSVPGSFHGYTF. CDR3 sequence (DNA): TGTGCCTGGAGTGTACCTGGGTCTTTTCATGGCTACACCTTC.